This T cell receptor beta chain is from a study of tumor-infiltrating lymphocytes in primary liver carcinoma. Unsorted bulk tissue (roughly 20-31 mg) underwent RNA and DNA co-extraction. The CDR3 consists of 12 residues. Germline V CDR1 and CDR2: SGHAT, FQNNGV. cDNA specific to TCR beta was made from 500 ng of total RNA, with a constant-region primer employed for priming. It was through three nested multiplex PCR rounds of slightly modified ARM-PCR that TCR beta libraries arose. A C-beta reverse primer was combined with TRBV1-TRBV30 forward primers in the first two PCR rounds, and each round had around 11 cycles. A single record per CDR3 protein comes from TCRdb applying MiXCR to the multiplex PCR reads. The sample has about 64,000 distinct CDR3 sequences; approximately 74% are singletons. Of note for this clonotype: This may be a read error: a much more frequent sequence differs by one nucleotide.

The chain employs TRBV11-2 and TRBJ2-1; D ambiguous. Material: liver tumor tissue from sampling region 4. The sample's subset: tumor region T4, right-lateral pole. This clonotype originated in a man aged 40-49 years with primary liver carcinoma and hepatitis B virus infection. The CDR3 sequence: CASTLGGLEQFF. Here the CDR3 DNA reads TGTGCCAGCACCTTAGGTGGTCTTGAGCAGTTCTTC.